The 17 T cell receptor beta chains in this list originate from one sample, sequenced in a study of cytomegalovirus exposure and HLA in healthy donors. Primers included in the PCR were 60 Vbeta and 13 Jbeta primers. Data came from immunoSEQ multiplex PCR; TCRdb stores just in-frame clones and leaves some out. The profile shows some 120,000 clones, 77% of them singletons. Specimen: PBMCs. All receptors come from a man in his forties in good health and CMV-seropositive.

The rearrangement joins TRBV9 to TRBJ2-6; D is possibly TRBD2 (6 bases). Trimming shortened V by 3 bases and J by 0 bases, and 13 bases separated the two germline ends. Germline values: CDR1 SGDLS, CDR2 YYNGEE. The CDR3 length is 17 residues. The CDR3 coding sequence is TGTGCCAGCAGCGCCCCCCGGGGAGGCTCTGGGGCCAACGTCCTGACTTTC. As protein: CASSAPRGGSGANVLTF.

In its sample, this clone was seen once. This sequence joins TRBV7-8 and TRBJ1-5, with 7 bases matching TRBD1. Germline-derived CDR1 and CDR2 are SGHVS and FQNEAQ. This CDR3 spans 15 amino acids. Trimming cost V 4 bases and J 10 bases; bases outside gene matches: 13. The CDR3, as DNA: TGTGCCAGCAGCTGGGACAGCGGCCGGGAGGGACCCCAGCATTTT. This encodes CASSWDSGREGPQHF. Full variable domain (rest looked up from reference TRBV7-8 and TRBJ1-5): GAGVSQSPRYKVAKRGQDVALRCDPISGHVSLFWYQQALGQGPEFLTYFQNEAQLDKSGLPSDRFFAERPEGSVSTLKIQRTQQEDSAVYLCASSWDSGREGPQHFGDGTRLSIL.

J is TRBJ1-2 and V is TRBV5-1, with a tentative D call TRBD1 (6 bases). The germline CDR1 and CDR2 sequences are SGHRS and YFSETQ. The CDR3 loop spans 13 amino acids. V was trimmed by 1 base and J by 10 bases, leaving 14 bases between them. The CDR3 region has the DNA TGCGCCAGCAGCTTGCGGCAGACAGGTTCCTACACCTTC. Protein product: CASSLRQTGSYTF.

The rearrangement joins TRBV19 to TRBJ2-5; tentatively, D is TRBD2 (6 bases). The CDR3 sequence is 15 residues long. V gave up 2 bases and J gave up 2 bases, with 12 bases separating them. From germline, CDR1 is LNHDA and CDR2 SQIVND (reference sequence). The CDR3 loop is CASSIWREPQETQYF. CDR3 bases: TGTGCCAGTAGTATATGGAGGGAACCTCAAGAGACCCAGTACTTC.

The chain combines TRBV19 with TRBJ2-7; possible D gene TRBD1, 6 bases. The CDR3 consists of 13 residues. The V end lost 8 bases, the J end lost 0 bases, and 11 bases lay between the germline ends. Per germline, CDR1 LNHDA and CDR2 SQIVND (reference sequence). For the CDR3, the DNA is TGTGCCAGTGCTAAGGACAGCTCCTACGAGCAGTACTTC. This encodes CASAKDSSYEQYF.

This sequence joins TRBV7-2 and TRBJ2-1, with 10 bases lining up with TRBD2. The germline gives CDR1 SGHTA, CDR2 FQGNSA. The CDR3 has 15 residues. Losses at the gene ends were 6 bases for V and 4 bases for J; bases not matched to a gene: 6. CDR3 coding DNA: TGTGCCAGCAGTCACCGGACTAGCGGTTACAATGAGCAGTTCTTC. Its protein product is CASSHRTSGYNEQFF. Full variable domain (remainder filled in from reference TRBV7-2 and TRBJ2-1): GAGVSQSPSNKVTEKGKDVELRCDPISGHTALYWYRQSLGQGLEFLIYFQGNSAPDKSGLPSDRFSAERTGGSVSTLTIQRTQQEDSAVYLCASSHRTSGYNEQFFGPGTRLTVL.

The sample holds a few counts of this clone. The chain employs TRBV5-1 and TRBJ2-5; D may be TRBD1 (6 bases). The V and J ends lost 5 bases and 4 bases respectively, with 18 bases between them. There are 15 residues in the CDR3. Germline V gene sequence: CDR1 SGHRS, CDR2 YFSETQ. The CDR3 sequence is CASSWTRGIGETQYF. In nucleotides, the CDR3 is TGCGCCAGCAGTTGGACCAGGGGAATCGGAGAGACCCAGTACTTC.

The chain uses TRBV5-5 and TRBJ2-3; possibly TRBD2 for D (5 bases). The CDR3 is 13 residues long. Germline assignment: CDR1 SGHKS and CDR2 YYEKEE (reference sequence). Between the trimmed V and J ends, which lost 5 bases and 3 bases, there was a span of 10 bases. CDR3 residues: CASRGVGTDTQYF. CDR3 sequence (DNA): TGTGCCAGCAGGGGAGTCGGGACAGATACGCAGTATTTT.

This clone was counted between two and nine times. The junction departs from the called germline gene at one end, perhaps through a read error. J is TRBJ2-3 and V is TRBV7-9; D gene ambiguous. CDR3 length: 11 residues. Germline values: CDR1 SEHNR, CDR2 FQNEAQ (reference sequence). The CDR3 sequence is CSSSPRDTQYF. CDR3 nucleotide sequence: TGTTCCAGCAGCCCGAGAGATACGCAGTATTTT.

V is TRBV6-6 and J is TRBJ1-6; D is ambiguous. Per the germline V gene, CDR1 is MNHNY and CDR2 is SVGAGI (reference sequence). Trimming cost V 4 bases and J 7 bases, with 11 bases left between them. The CDR3 consists of 14 residues. CDR3 DNA sequence: TGTGCCAGCAGTTCGCCCATAGAGAATTCACCCCTCCACTTT. Its protein is CASSSPIENSPLHF.

The V and J genes are TRBV11-2 and TRBJ2-7; weak D call: TRBD1 (5 bases). This CDR3 has 14 amino acids. V was clipped by 1 base and J by 2 bases, with 9 bases between them. Germline CDR1 and CDR2: SGHAT and FQNNGV. Here the CDR3 DNA reads TGTGCCAGCAGCTTAGTTCCCAGGGCCTACGAGCAGTACTTC. Its translation is CASSLVPRAYEQYF. Complete variable domain (other parts from reference TRBV11-2 and TRBJ2-7): EAGVAQSPRYKIIEKRQSVAFWCNPISGHATLYWYQQILGQGPKLLIQFQNNGVVDDSQLPKDRFSAERLKGVDSTLKIQPAKLEDSAVYLCASSLVPRAYEQYFGPGTRLTVT.

The genes are TRBV5-1 and TRBJ1-6; D remains unclear. Germline-derived CDR1 and CDR2 are SGHRS and YFSETQ. Deletions cut 0 bases from V and 0 bases from J, with 7 bases between. CDR3 size: 16 residues. The CDR3 nucleotides are TGCGCCAGCAGCTTGGTTGTGAGCTCCTATAATTCACCCCTCCACTTT. Translated: CASSLVVSSYNSPLHF.

To note about this clone: In the same sample, other DNA sequences code for this CDR3. The V and J genes are TRBV7-9 and TRBJ2-3; 8 positions agree with TRBD2. The CDR3 sequence is 16 residues long. V shed 1 base and J 1 base; nucleotides not matched to a gene: 4. Germline V lookup: CDR1 SEHNR, CDR2 FQNEAQ (reference sequence). Here the CDR3 DNA reads TGTGCCAGCAGCTTAGGCGGGGGGACCGGCACAGATACGCAGTATTTT. This encodes CASSLGGGTGTDTQYF. Using reference TRBV7-9 and TRBJ2-3 for the parts outside the CDR3, the full variable domain is DTGVSQNPRHKITKRGQNVTFRCDPISEHNRLYWYRQTLGQGPEFLTYFQNEAQLEKSRLLSDRFSAERPKGSFSTLEIQRTEQGDSAMYLCASSLGGGTGTDTQYFGPGTRLTVL.

V usage is TRBV29-1 and J usage is TRBJ2-7; unclear D gene. This CDR3 is built from 13 residues. V was pared by 0 bases and J by 3 bases, with 9 bases between. Germline CDR1 and CDR2: SQVTM and ANQGSEA. CDR3: CSVEDLQSYEQYF. In DNA form, the CDR3 reads TGCAGCGTTGAAGATCTACAGAGCTACGAGCAGTACTTC.

The chain has TRBV14 and TRBJ1-2, with no clear D. CDR1 is SGHDN and CDR2 is FVKESK in the germline V gene. With 1 base removed from V and 7 bases from J, the gap between germline ends came to 22 bases. CDR3 length: 17 amino acids. The CDR3 is CASSQGSGIERVVGYTF. The CDR3 DNA sequence: TGTGCCAGCAGCCAAGGGTCCGGGATTGAAAGAGTAGTTGGCTACACCTTC.

The chain combines TRBV5-1 with TRBJ2-7; TRBD2 is a possible D gene (6 bases). CDR3 length: 11 residues. Per the germline V gene, CDR1 is SGHRS and CDR2 is YFSETQ. The germline V and J ends were trimmed by 9 bases and 5 bases, with 12 bases remaining between them. CDR3 sequence (DNA): TGCGCCACCAGGCGCGGGGACGAGCAGTACTTC. Residues: CATRRGDEQYF.

This clone has just one count. Germline and junction disagree at one end, which may indicate a read error. This chain links TRBV19 with TRBJ2-2, with TRBD1 matching 10 bases. CDR1 LNHDA and CDR2 SQIVND come from the germline V gene (reference sequence). CDR3 length: 17 residues. The CDR3 loop is CASSLDRDRGSTGELFF. DNA of the CDR3: TGTGCCAGTAGTTTAGACCGGGACAGGGGCTCCACCGGGGAGCTGTTTTTT.